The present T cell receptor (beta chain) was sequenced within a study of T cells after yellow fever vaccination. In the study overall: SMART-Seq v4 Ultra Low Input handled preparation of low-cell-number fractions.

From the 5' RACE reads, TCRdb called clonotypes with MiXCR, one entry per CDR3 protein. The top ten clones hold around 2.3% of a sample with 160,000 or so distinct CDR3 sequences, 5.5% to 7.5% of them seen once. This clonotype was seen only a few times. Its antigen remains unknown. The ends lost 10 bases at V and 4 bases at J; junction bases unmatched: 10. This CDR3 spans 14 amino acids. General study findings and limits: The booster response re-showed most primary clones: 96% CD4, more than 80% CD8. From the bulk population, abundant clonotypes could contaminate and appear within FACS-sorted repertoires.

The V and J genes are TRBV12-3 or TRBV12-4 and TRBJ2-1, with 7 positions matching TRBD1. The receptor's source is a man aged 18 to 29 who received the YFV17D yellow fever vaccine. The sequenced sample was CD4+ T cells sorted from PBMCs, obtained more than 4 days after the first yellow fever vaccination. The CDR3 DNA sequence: TGTGCCACCCTAACCGGGACAGCGTACAATGAGCAGTTCTTC. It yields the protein CATLTGTAYNEQFF.